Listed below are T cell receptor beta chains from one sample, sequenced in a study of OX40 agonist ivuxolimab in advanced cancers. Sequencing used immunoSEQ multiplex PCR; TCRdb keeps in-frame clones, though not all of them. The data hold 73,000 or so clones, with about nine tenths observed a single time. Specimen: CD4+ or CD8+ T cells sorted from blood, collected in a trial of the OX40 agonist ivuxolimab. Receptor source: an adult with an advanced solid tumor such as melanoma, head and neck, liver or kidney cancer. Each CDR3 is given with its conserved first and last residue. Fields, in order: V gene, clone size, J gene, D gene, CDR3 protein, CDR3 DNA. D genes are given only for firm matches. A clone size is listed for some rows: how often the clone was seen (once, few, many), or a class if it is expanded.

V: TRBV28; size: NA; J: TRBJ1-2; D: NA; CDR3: CASSSSRGDSYTF; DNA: TGTGCCAGCAGTTCCTCGCGGGGGGATAGCTACACCTTC
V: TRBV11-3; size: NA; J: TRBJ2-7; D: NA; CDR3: CASSFAGYPGEQYF; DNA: TGTGCCAGCAGCTTTGCGGGGTATCCCGGCGAGCAGTACTTC
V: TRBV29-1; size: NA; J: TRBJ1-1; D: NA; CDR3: CSVGDVSMNTEAFF; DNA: TGCAGCGTTGGGGACGTTAGTATGAACACTGAAGCTTTCTTT
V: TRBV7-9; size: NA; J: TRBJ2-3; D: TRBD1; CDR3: CASSTDRGLTDTQYF; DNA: TGTGCCAGCAGCACCGACAGGGGACTCACAGATACGCAGTATTTT
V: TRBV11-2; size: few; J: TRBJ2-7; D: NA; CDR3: CASSNRDFNYEQYF; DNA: TGTGCCAGCAGCAACAGGGACTTCAACTACGAGCAGTACTTC
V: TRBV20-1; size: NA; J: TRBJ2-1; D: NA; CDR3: CSASTPREQFF; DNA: TGCAGTGCTAGTACGCCGAGGGAGCAGTTCTTC
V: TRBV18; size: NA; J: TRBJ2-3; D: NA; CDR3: CASSSRTDTQYF; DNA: TGTGCCAGCTCATCTCGCACAGATACGCAGTATTTT
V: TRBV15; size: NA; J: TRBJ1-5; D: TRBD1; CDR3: CATSRDRVISNQPQHF; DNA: TGTGCCACCAGCAGGGACAGGGTTATTAGCAATCAGCCCCAGCATTTT
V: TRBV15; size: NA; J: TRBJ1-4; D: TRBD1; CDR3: CATSRDRRAEKLFF; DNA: TGTGCCACCAGTCGGGACAGGAGAGCTGAAAAACTGTTTTTT
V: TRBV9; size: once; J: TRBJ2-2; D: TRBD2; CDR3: CASSVRSGGGTGELFF; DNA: TGTGCCAGCAGCGTACGGAGCGGGGGAGGGACCGGGGAGCTGTTTTTT
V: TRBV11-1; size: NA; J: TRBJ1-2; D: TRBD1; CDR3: CASSGTGEYGYTF; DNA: TGTGCCAGCAGCGGGACAGGAGAGTATGGCTACACCTTC
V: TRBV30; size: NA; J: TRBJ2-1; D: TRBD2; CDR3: CAWSPRLAGSNEQFF; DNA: TGTGCCTGGAGTCCAAGACTAGCGGGAAGCAATGAGCAGTTCTTC
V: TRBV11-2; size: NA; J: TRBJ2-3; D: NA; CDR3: CASSLRVQSTDTQYF; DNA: TGTGCCAGCAGCTTACGGGTTCAGAGCACAGATACGCAGTATTTT
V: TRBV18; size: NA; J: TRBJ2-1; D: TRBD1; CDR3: CASSQDRGRENNEQFF; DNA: TGTGCCAGCTCACAGGACAGGGGGCGGGAGAACAATGAGCAGTTCTTC
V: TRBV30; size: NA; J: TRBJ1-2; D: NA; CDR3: CAWSVGASYGYTF; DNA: TGTGCCTGGAGTGTAGGGGCTAGCTATGGCTACACCTTC
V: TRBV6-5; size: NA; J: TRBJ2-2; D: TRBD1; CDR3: CASSSPGTGGAGELFF; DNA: TGTGCCAGCAGTTCTCCCGGGACAGGGGGCGCCGGGGAGCTGTTTTTT
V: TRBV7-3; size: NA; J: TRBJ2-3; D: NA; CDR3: CASSLITGSTDTQYF; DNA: TGTGCCAGCAGCTTAATAACCGGAAGCACAGATACGCAGTATTTT
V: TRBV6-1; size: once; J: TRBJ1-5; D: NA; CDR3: CAAEEGSSQPQHF; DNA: TGTGCCGCGGAGGAGGGGTCATCTCAGCCCCAGCATTTT
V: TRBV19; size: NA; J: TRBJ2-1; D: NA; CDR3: CASLGGRAYNEQFF; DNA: TGTGCCAGCCTGGGCGGCAGGGCCTACAATGAGCAGTTCTTC
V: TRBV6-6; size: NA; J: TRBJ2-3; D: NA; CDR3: CASSFRDPGTDTQYF; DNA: TGTGCCAGCAGTTTCCGGGACCCAGGCACAGATACGCAGTATTTT
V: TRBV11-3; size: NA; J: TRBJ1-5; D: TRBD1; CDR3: CASSYEGQINQPQHF; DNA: TGTGCCAGCAGCTACGAGGGACAGATAAATCAGCCCCAGCATTTT
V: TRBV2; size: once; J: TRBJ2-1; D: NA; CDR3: CASREGADYEQFF; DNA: TGTGCCAGCAGGGAGGGGGCGGATTACGAGCAGTTCTTC
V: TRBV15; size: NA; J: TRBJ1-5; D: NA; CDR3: CATSREGSGQPQHF; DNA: TGTGCCACCAGCAGAGAAGGTTCCGGTCAGCCCCAGCATTTT
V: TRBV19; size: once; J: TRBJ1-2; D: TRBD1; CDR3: CASRPGQNYGYTF; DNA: TGTGCCAGTAGGCCGGGACAGAACTATGGCTACACCTTC
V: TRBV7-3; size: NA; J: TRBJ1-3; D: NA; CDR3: CASSLEPGNRASGNTIYF; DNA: TGTGCCAGCAGCTTGGAGCCAGGGAACAGGGCTTCTGGAAACACCATATATTTT
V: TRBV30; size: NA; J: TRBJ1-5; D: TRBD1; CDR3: CAWRPQGGNQPQHF; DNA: TGTGCCTGGAGGCCACAGGGGGGCAATCAGCCCCAGCATTTT
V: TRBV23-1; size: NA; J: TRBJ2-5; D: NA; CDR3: CASSQSMSAQETQYF; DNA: TGCGCCAGCAGTCAAAGTATGTCAGCCCAAGAGACCCAGTACTTC
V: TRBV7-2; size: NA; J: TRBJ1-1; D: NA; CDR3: CASSTTGLRTEAFF; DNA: TGTGCCAGCAGCACTACAGGGTTACGTACTGAAGCTTTCTTT
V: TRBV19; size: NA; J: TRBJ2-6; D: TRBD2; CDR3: CAVGEGSGANVLTF; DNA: TGTGCCGTGGGGGAGGGGAGCGGGGCCAACGTCCTGACTTTC
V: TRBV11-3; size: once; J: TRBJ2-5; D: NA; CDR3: CASSRRWGETQYF; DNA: TGTGCCAGCAGCCGTCGGTGGGGGGAGACCCAGTACTTC
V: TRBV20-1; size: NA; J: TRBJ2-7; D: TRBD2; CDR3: CKVSGGYEQYF; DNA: TGCAAGGTTAGCGGGGGATACGAGCAGTACTTC
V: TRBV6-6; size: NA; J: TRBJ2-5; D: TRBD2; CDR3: CASSYMAGEETQYF; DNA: TGTGCCAGCAGTTACATGGCGGGAGAAGAGACCCAGTACTTC
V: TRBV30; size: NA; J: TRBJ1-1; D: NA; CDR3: CAWSVSGGREAFF; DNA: TGTGCCTGGAGTGTCTCCGGTGGCCGAGAAGCTTTCTTT
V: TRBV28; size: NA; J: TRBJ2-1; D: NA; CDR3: CASIRGGGVEQFF; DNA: TGTGCCAGCATCCGAGGGGGGGGCGTCGAGCAGTTCTTC
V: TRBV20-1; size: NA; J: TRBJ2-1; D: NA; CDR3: CSASPTRRQFF; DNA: TGCAGTGCTAGTCCGACCCGCAGGCAGTTCTTC
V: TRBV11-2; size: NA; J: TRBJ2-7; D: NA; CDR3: CASSLDQNRQQYF; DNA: TGTGCCAGCAGCTTAGATCAGAACCGACAGCAGTACTTC